This TCR beta chain is drawn from a study of blood T cell repertoires in COVID-19. Study context: PBMCs, B-cell-depleted T cells, or T cells were the source of the cDNA or gDNA that made up the material.

Original data processing: Reference gene primers were amplified, and this amplification served to estimate nucleated cell counts. Assay used: immunoSEQ multiplex PCR; TCRdb lists only in-frame clones, some missing. The V and J calls and clone size come from that table; D and trimming were worked out from the DNA. The sample carries roughly 200,000 clones, about three quarters recorded once. The TCR sequence derives from an elderly woman with COVID-19, enrolled during active disease. Sample: peripheral blood.

The CDR3 region is CASSRQGPFGPEAFF. As DNA, the CDR3 is TGTGCCAGCAGTCGACAGGGCCCTTTTGGTCCTGAAGCTTTCTTT. V and J are TRBV2 and TRBJ1-1, with TRBD1 matching 7 bases. The CDR3 is 15 residues long. Germline V gene sequence: CDR1 SNHLY, CDR2 FYNNEI. Trimming took 5 bases from V and 6 from J; bases not matched to a gene: 12.